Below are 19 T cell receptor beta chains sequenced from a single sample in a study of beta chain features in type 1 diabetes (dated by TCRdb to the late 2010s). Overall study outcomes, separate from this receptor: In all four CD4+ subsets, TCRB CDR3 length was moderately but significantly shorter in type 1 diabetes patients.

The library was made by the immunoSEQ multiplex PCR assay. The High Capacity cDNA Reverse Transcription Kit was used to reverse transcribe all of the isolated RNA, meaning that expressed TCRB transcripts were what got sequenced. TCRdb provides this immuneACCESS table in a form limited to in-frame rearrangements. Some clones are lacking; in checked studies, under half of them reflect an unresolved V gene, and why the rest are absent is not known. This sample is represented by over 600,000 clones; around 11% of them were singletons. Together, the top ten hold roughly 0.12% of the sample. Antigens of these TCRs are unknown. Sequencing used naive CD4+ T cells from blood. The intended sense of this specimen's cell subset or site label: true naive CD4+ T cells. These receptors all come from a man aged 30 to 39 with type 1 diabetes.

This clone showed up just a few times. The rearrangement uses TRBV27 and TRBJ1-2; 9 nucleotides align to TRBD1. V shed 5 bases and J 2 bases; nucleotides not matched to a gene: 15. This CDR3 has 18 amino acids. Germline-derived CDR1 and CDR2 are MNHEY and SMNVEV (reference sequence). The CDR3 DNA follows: TGTGCCAGCAGTCCATACAACCCACAGGGGGCGTGGAACTATGGCTACACCTTC. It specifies CASSPYNPQGAWNYGYTF.

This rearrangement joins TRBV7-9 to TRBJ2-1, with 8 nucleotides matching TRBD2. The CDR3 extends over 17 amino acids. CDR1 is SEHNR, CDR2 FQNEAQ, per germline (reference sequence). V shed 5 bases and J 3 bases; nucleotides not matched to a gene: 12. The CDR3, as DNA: TGTGCCAGCAGCCCCAGCGGGGGCCTCAGTCTCTACAATGAGCAGTTCTTC. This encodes CASSPSGGLSLYNEQFF.

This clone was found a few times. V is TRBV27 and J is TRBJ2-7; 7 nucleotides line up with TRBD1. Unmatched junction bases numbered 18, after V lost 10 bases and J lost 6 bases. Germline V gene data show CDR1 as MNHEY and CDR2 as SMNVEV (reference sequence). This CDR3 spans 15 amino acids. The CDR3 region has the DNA TGTGCCACCTTCGCGACGAGACAGGGCCTCGGCGAGCAGTACTTC. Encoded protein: CATFATRQGLGEQYF.

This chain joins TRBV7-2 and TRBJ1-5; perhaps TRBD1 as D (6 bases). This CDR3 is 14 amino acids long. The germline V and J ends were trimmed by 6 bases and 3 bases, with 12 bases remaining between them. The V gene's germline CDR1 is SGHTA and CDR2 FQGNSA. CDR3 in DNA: TGTGCCAGCAGTCTCAACAGGGTCAATCAGCCCCAGCATTTT. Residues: CASSLNRVNQPQHF.

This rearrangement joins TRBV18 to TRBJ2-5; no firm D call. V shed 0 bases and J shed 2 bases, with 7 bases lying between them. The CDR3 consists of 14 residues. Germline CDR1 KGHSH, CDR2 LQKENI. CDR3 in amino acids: CASSPPKQQETQYF. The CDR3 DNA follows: TGTGCCAGCTCACCACCGAAACAGCAAGAGACCCAGTACTTC.

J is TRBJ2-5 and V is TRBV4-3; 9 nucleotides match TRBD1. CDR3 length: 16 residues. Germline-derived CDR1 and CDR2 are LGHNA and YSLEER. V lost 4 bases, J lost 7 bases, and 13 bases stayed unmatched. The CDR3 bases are TGCGCCAGCAGCCGTGCGGAGGACAGGGGTGGAGGGACCCAGTACTTC. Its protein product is CASSRAEDRGGGTQYF.

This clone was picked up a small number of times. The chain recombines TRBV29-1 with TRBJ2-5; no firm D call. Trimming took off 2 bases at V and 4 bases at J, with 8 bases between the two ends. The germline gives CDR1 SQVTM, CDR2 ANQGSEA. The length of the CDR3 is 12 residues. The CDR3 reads CSVEPPAETQYF. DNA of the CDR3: TGCAGCGTTGAACCGCCGGCAGAGACCCAGTACTTC.

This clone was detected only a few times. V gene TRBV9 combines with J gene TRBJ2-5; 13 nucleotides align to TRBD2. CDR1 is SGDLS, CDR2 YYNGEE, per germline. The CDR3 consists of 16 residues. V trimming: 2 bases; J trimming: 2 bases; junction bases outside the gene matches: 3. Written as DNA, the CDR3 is TGTGCCAGCAGCGTCTTGACTAGCGGGGGGCAAGAGACCCAGTACTTC. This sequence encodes CASSVLTSGGQETQYF.

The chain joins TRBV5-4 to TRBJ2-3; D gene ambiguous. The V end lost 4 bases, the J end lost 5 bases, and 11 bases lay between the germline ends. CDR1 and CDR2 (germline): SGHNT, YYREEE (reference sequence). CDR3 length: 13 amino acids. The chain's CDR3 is CASSRSVEDTQYF. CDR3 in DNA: TGTGCCAGCAGCCGATCTGTGGAAGATACGCAGTATTTT.

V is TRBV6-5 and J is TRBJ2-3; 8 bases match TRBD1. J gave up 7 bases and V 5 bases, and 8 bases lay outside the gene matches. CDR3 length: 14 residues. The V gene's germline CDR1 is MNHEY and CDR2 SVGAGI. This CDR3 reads CASSPGTGIYTQYF. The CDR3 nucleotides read TGTGCCAGCAGTCCTGGGACAGGTATCTATACGCAGTATTTT.

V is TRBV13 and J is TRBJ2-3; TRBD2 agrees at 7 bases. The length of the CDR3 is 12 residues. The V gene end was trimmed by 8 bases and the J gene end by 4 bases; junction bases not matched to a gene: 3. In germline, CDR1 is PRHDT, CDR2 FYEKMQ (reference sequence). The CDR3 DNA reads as TGTGCCAGCCGCCGGGAGGCAGATACGCAGTATTTT. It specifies CASRREADTQYF.

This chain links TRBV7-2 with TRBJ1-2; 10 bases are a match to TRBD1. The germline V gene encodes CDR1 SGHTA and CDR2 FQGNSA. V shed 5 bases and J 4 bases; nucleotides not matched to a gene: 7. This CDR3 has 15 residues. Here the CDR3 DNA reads TGTGCCAGCAGCCCAGGGACAGGGGACCCCTATGGCTACACCTTC. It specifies CASSPGTGDPYGYTF.

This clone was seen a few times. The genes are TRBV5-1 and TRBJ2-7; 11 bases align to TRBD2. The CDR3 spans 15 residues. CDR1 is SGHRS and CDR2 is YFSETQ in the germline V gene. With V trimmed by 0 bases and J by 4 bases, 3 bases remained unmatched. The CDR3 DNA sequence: TGCGCCAGCAGCTTGGGAGGACTAGCGGGTTACGAGCAGTACTTC. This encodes CASSLGGLAGYEQYF.

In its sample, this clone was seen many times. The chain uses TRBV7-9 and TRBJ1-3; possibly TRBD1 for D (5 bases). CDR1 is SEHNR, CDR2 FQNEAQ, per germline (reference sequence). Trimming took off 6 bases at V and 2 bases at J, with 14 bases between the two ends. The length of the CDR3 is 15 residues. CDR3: CASSPTAGAGNTIYF. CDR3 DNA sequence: TGTGCCAGCAGTCCCACCGCGGGGGCTGGAAACACCATATATTTT.

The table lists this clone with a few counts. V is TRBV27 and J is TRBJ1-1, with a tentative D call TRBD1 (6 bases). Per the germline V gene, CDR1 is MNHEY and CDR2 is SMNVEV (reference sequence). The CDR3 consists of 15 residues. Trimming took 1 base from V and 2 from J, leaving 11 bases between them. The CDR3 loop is CASSLWGATNTEAFF. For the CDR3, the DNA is TGTGCCAGCAGTTTATGGGGGGCAACTAACACTGAAGCTTTCTTT.

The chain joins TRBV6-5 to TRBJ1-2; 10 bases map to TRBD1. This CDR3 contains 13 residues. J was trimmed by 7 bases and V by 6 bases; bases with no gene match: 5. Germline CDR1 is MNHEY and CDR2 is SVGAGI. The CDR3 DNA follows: TGTGCCAGCAGGGCGACAGGGGGCCTTGGCTACACCTTC. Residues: CASRATGGLGYTF.

CDR3 in DNA: TGCGCCAGCAAGACAGGTCTGAGGGTAGGGGCTGAAGCTTTCTTT. Translation gives CASKTGLRVGAEAFF. The chain links TRBV4-3 to TRBJ1-1; perhaps TRBD1 as D (6 bases). CDR1 and CDR2 (germline): LGHNA, YSLEER. With 7 bases removed from V and 6 bases from J, the gap between germline ends came to 21 bases. This CDR3 contains 15 residues.

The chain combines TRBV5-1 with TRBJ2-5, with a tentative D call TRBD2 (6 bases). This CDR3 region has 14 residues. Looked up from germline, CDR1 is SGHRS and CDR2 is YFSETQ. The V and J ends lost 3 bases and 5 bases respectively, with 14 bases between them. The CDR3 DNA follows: TGCGCCAGCAGCTCCGGGCCTAGCGACGAGACCCAGTACTTC. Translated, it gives CASSSGPSDETQYF.

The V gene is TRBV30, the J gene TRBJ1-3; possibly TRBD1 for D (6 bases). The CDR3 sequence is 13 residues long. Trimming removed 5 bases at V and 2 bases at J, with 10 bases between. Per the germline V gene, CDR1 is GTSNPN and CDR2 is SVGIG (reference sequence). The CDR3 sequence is CAWATGPGNTIYF. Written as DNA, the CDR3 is TGTGCCTGGGCTACAGGGCCTGGAAACACCATATATTTT.